The sequence of this T cell receptor (beta chain) was determined in a study of immune evolution from preneoplasia to lung adenocarcinoma. Study-level results: Normal lung had highest clonality; later lesions appeared denser, more diverse. Normal lung had the highest top T cell clone frequencies.

Two lung cancer pathologists independently confirmed each histologic diagnosis. Nucleic acids came from premalignant or tumor cells enriched by macro-dissection. J lost 9 bases, V lost 1 base, and 5 bases had no gene match. CDR1 MNHNS and CDR2 SASEGT come from the germline V gene. The CDR3 is made up of 13 amino acids. Comment on this clone: Its antigen is still unknown.

Data came from immunoSEQ multiplex PCR; TCRdb stores just in-frame clones and leaves some out. The sample comprises some 14,000 clones, 80% of which are singletons, and roughly 5.2% rests with the top ten. The source is a person in their 70s with lung adenocarcinoma. Material for sequencing was FFPE minimally invasive lung adenocarcinoma tissue. The V and J genes are TRBV6-1 and TRBJ1-1, with 7 nucleotides matching TRBD1. The CDR3 nucleotides are TGTGCCAGCAGTGAAGGGGAGGGACAGAAAGCTTTCTTT. It specifies CASSEGEGQKAFF.